Listed here is a single TCR beta chain. This entry comes from a study of technical replicates of blood from a few donors. Method: immunoSEQ multiplex PCR; TCRdb's copy keeps in-frame clones and lacks some. The sample lists 72,000 or so clones, 92% occurring once. With 4 bases removed from V and 7 bases from J, the gap between germline ends came to 13 bases. Germline CDR1 reads SGHTA; CDR2 reads FQGTGA. This CDR3 is 14 amino acids long. The chain uses TRBV7-3 and TRBJ2-2; D may be TRBD1 (6 bases). The sequenced sample consisted of T cells isolated from PBMCs. This clonotype originated in a human donor in good health. DNA of the CDR3: TGTGCCAGCAGCTCCCAGGGGCTAGTCGGGGAGCTGTTTTTT. Its protein product is CASSSQGLVGELFF.